The T cell receptor beta chain under discussion was sequenced for a study of shared clonotypes between healthy human individuals (dated by TCRdb to about 2020). With regard to the full study: The cohort comprised a couple of women and a few men aged 18 to 49 years. To increase sequencing depth and limit assay-specific biases, different laboratories used diverse techniques to prepare libraries and sequence TCR repertoires. The study deeply sequenced blood TCR repertoires of five healthy adults to estimate repertoire size and the extent of clonotype sharing between individuals. Between about 0.8 and 9 billion PBMCs per donor were obtained by leukapheresis. Per donor, three plates each were used for CD4 naive and CD4 memory, two for CD8 naive, and one for CD8 memory.

This clone has just one count. No antigen is known for it. The record has no base qualities; no much larger clone is one base away. Germline trimming: 0 bases from V, 6 bases from J; junction bases outside gene matches: 11. The CDR3, cysteine through phenylalanine, is 16 amino acids long. The entry retains the CDR3 DNA only, 48 bases that are in frame from base 1. CDR1 and CDR2 are read off the germline V gene as SGDLS and YYNGEE. Overall study results and their limits: Because the study included a small number of donors, the genetic and exposure-history diversity represented was limited. Sampling was restricted to blood, and TCR repertoires in tissues likely differ from the TCR repertoires found in blood. Compared with non-shared clonotypes, clonotypes shared by all four sorted-subset donors had higher generation probabilities. Incomplete sequencing was indicated by rarefaction of sorted-subset datasets, despite the large sequencing depth. Larger estimated clonotype richness was generally found for naive subsets than for memory subsets. Based on pairwise subsampling, the degree of clonotype sharing among donors was expected to be affected by sequencing depth. When four donors were compared, the shared fraction of clonotypes was roughly 4.8% for naive CD4, 3.5% for naive CD8, 2.3% for memory CD4, and around 0.4% for memory CD8.

Using the deep immunoSEQ assay, multiplex PCR amplified TCR CDR3 regions from genomic DNA. Genomic DNA extracted from each cell subset was distributed evenly over all wells of several immunoSEQ 96-well plates, and each plate served as one replicate. For sorted subsets, each replicate PCR was loaded with about 0.2 ug genomic DNA, equivalent to 30,000 or so T cell genomes. Purified libraries were quantified with a Qubit 3.0 fluorometer, sized on a Bioanalyzer 2100, and re-quantified with the KAPA Library Quantification kit. Every immunoSEQ 96-well plate was sequenced on a separate single-read 150-cycle Illumina NextSeq 550 flow cell. Turning to the authors' computational methods: Because the immunoSEQ output held only junctional sequences and lacked quality scores, the filtering could not match the filtering applied to full-length reads. To assign V/J genes and CDR3, sequences were annotated using PyIR, a Python wrapper for IgBLAST v1.9, with IMGT germline references. Any read was removed if the V/J assignment was weak (E-value above 1e-6), the CDR3 was missing, or the read contained stop codons, out-of-frame junctions, or ambiguous translated residues. A V3J clonotype was defined by an identical inferred V gene, J gene, and CDR3 amino acid sequence. Percentage overlap between repertoires was computed as shared unique clonotypes divided by the size of the smaller repertoire. Repertoire richness was assessed with RTK rarefaction, the Chao1 estimator, and Recon v2.1 estimates of unobserved clonotypes. Generation probabilities were computed with OLGA for all TCRbeta clonotypes obtained by the gDNA method from a few donors. In TCRdb, the immuneACCESS table is reduced to in-frame sequences with V and J assigned. These tables do not hold every clone; where another copy was compared, an unresolved V gene accounts for under half, and the others remain unexplained. V and J calls and clone size are as listed in that table; D and trimming were resolved from the DNA. Counted in this sample were about 2.2 million clones; roughly 95% of them appeared once. Roughly 1.7% of the sample rests with the top ten.

CD8 naive samples were CD45RO-negative cells positively selected for CCR7, giving a CD45RA+CCR7+ population that excluded TemRA cells. Donors were healthy HIV-negative adults with no recently reported acute infections or vaccinations. Only Caucasian adults living in Nashville, Tennessee, USA were represented among the donors. Blood was collected by leukapheresis, and PBMCs were isolated by Ficoll-Histopaque density gradient centrifugation and then cryopreserved in liquid nitrogen vapor phase. Purity and quantity of every magnetically sorted T cell population were checked by analytical flow cytometry. From each sorted fraction, genomic DNA was isolated and quantified by UV absorbance on a Nanodrop 2000c.

The chain uses TRBV9 and TRBJ1-1; TRBD1 aligns with 7 central bases. What was sequenced was naive CD8+ T cells from PBMCs. Read against the paper, the sample's cell subset or site label means: CD45RA+CCR7+. The sequence was obtained from a man aged 18 to 29 in good health. Some clones in this sample may be carry-over from other donors' samples. The DNA reads TGTGCCAGCAGCGTAGGAGGGAGGGGGCGCGGATCTGAAGCTTTCTTT. The translation is CASSVGGRGRGSEAFF.